This T cell receptor beta chain emerged from a study of blood T cell repertoires in COVID-19. Across the study: Acute and convalescent COVID-19 specimens originated in the United States, Italy and Spain. The cDNA or gDNA used as material had been derived from T cells, B-cell-depleted T cells, or PBMCs.

This table comes from immunoSEQ multiplex PCR, and its TCRdb copy is limited to in-frame clones, with some not included. Among 300,000 to 350,000 clones, 88% were seen once, and the ten largest hold 6% to 8%. The Seattle patients joined while their infection was active and were tracked longitudinally afterward. Trimming cost V 6 bases and J 4 bases, with 18 bases left between them. The CDR3 runs 15 residues. The germline gives CDR1 MNHEY, CDR2 SVGAGI. The chain couples TRBV6-5 to TRBJ1-2; D is undetermined. The sample comprised peripheral blood. This TCR was sampled from a woman between 65 and 79 years old with COVID-19, enrolled during active disease. The CDR3 loop is CASSMGALSGYGYTF. CDR3 nucleotide sequence: TGTGCCAGCAGCATGGGAGCCTTGAGTGGCTATGGCTACACCTTC.